The 30 T cell receptor beta chains below come from one sample, sequenced in a study of T cell repertoires in cytomegalovirus infection. These TCRs are of unknown antigen specificity. A single record per CDR3 protein comes from TCRdb applying MiXCR to the reads. The sample includes roughly 700,000 distinct CDR3 sequences, around 32% seen only once; the top ten take 15% to 20%. Sequencing used cultured PBMCs, obtained from culture after CMV antigen stimulation. Source of these receptors: a human donor in good health (CMV status not recorded). Some clones in this sample may be carry-over from other donors' samples.

This rearrangement joins TRBV7-4 to TRBJ2-7; D tentatively reads TRBD1 or TRBD2 (5 bases each). Trimming took off 3 bases at V and 3 bases at J, with 12 bases between the two ends. CDR1 and CDR2 from the germline V gene are SGHVT and SQSDAQ. The CDR3 has 14 amino acids. CDR3 bases: TGTGCCAGCAGCTTCTCCGGGACCCTCTACGAGCAGTACTTC. Amino acids: CASSFSGTLYEQYF.

In its sample, this clonotype was seen a few times. The rearrangement links TRBV6-5 to TRBJ2-5; 10 nucleotides agree with TRBD2. Germline values: CDR1 MNHEY, CDR2 SVGAGI. J was trimmed by 4 bases and V by 0 bases; bases with no gene match: 2. The CDR3 has 15 amino acids. CDR3 region: CASSYSSSGRETQYF. The DNA for the CDR3 is TGTGCCAGCAGTTACTCTTCTAGCGGGAGAGAGACCCAGTACTTC.

The gene calls are TRBV7-9 and TRBJ2-7; D not certain. Trimming removed 5 bases at V and 3 bases at J, with 14 bases between. This CDR3 comprises 14 residues. Germline V gene data show CDR1 as SEHNR and CDR2 as FQNEAQ (reference sequence). This CDR3 is CASSPTVSSYEQYF. DNA for the CDR3: TGTGCCAGCAGCCCCACAGTTAGTAGCTACGAGCAGTACTTC.

This clonotype was detected a few times. V and J are TRBV11-2 and TRBJ2-1; 8 bases align to TRBD1. Per germline, CDR1 SGHAT and CDR2 FQNNGV. This CDR3 is 15 amino acids long. V gave up 5 bases and J gave up 9 bases; unmatched junction bases: 12. Here the CDR3 reads CASSPQAGGWGEQFF. The CDR3 DNA is TGTGCCAGCAGCCCTCAGGCAGGGGGCTGGGGTGAGCAGTTCTTC.

This clonotype appeared many times. The CDR3 sequence is CASRLSRGSGYNEQFF. CDR3 bases: TGTGCCAGCAGACTCAGTCGGGGGTCTGGATACAATGAGCAGTTCTTC. The J gene is TRBJ2-1, the V gene TRBV7-2; D is perhaps TRBD2 (6 bases). CDR1 SGHTA and CDR2 FQGNSA come from the germline V gene. This CDR3 region has 16 residues. V dropped 6 bases and J dropped 4 bases, with 19 bases sitting between them.

This clonotype was picked up one time. The chain combines TRBV20-1 with TRBJ1-1, with a weak D call TRBD1 (6 bases). Trimming shortened V by 6 bases and J by 3 bases, and 20 bases separated the two germline ends. This CDR3 is built from 15 residues. Germline V lookup: CDR1 DFQATT, CDR2 SNEGSKA (reference sequence). The CDR3 is CSATPARGADTEAFF. Written as DNA, the CDR3 is TGCAGTGCCACCCCGGCGCGGGGGGCTGACACTGAAGCTTTCTTT.

Only a few counts were recorded for this clonotype. This chain joins TRBV19 and TRBJ1-5; tentatively, D is TRBD1 (5 bases). Trimming left V 3 bases short and J 7 bases short, with 7 bases between. There are 12 residues in the CDR3. Germline CDR1 reads LNHDA; CDR2 reads SQIVND (reference sequence). The CDR3 DNA sequence: TGTGCCAGTAGTATCAGGGCCCAGCCCCAGCATTTT. Its translation: CASSIRAQPQHF.

The gene calls are TRBV5-1 and TRBJ2-1; TRBD2 aligns across 9 bases. The V and J ends lost 4 bases and 3 bases, in that order; junction bases with no gene match: 11. Germline V CDR1 and CDR2: SGHRS, YFSETQ. This CDR3 region has 17 residues. The CDR3 DNA is TGCGCCAGCAGCAGTGACAGAGCGGGGGGAATCTACAATGAGCAGTTCTTC. Protein: CASSSDRAGGIYNEQFF.

This clonotype was picked up a small number of times. The chain employs TRBV6-1 and TRBJ1-2; D unresolved. This CDR3 region has 12 residues. V shed 7 bases and J shed 1 base, with 7 bases lying between them. Germline V lookup: CDR1 MNHNS, CDR2 SASEGT. The CDR3 is CASKPVNYGYTF. For the CDR3, the DNA is TGTGCCAGCAAGCCAGTTAACTATGGCTACACCTTC.

This clonotype was seen a handful of times. The rearrangement joins TRBV7-9 to TRBJ2-5, with D maybe TRBD2 (6 bases). Germline V gene lookup returns CDR1 SEHNR and CDR2 FQNEAQ (reference sequence). The CDR3 contains 10 residues. CDR3 in DNA: TGTGCGGGAGGAGGAGAGACCCAGTACTTC. This codes for CAGGGETQYF.

J is TRBJ2-1 and V is TRBV20-1, with TRBD2 matching over 9 bases. Germline V gene sequence: CDR1 DFQATT, CDR2 SNEGSKA (reference sequence). The CDR3 extends over 14 amino acids. V trimming: 0 bases; J trimming: 7 bases; junction bases outside the gene matches: 4. The CDR3 region is CSARDAGGHNEQFF. DNA of the CDR3: TGCAGTGCTAGAGACGCGGGGGGGCATAATGAGCAGTTCTTC.

CDR3 nucleotide sequence: TGTGCCAGCAGCCGGGGGGGCCTGCAGACCCAGTACTTC. Amino acid sequence: CASSRGGLQTQYF. This chain connects TRBV7-6 to TRBJ2-5; TRBD2 aligns across 8 bases. V was pared by 5 bases and J by 6 bases, with 5 bases of the junction left unmatched. Germline loops: CDR1 SGHVS, CDR2 FNYEAQ. The CDR3 runs to 13 residues.

The CDR3 spells CASSGPMNTEAFF. Here the CDR3 DNA reads TGTGCCAGCAGCGGTCCTATGAACACTGAAGCTTTCTTT. The rearrangement joins TRBV28 to TRBJ1-1, with D unclear. The CDR3 extends over 13 amino acids. CDR1 MDHEN and CDR2 SYDVKM come from the germline V gene. V was shortened by 6 bases and J by 0 bases, with 8 bases between the two germline ends.

The rearrangement links TRBV12-3 or TRBV12-4 to TRBJ2-2; D might be TRBD1 (5 bases). The CDR3 consists of 15 residues. V lost 5 bases and J 4 bases, leaving 14 bases between the germline ends. DNA for the CDR3: TGTGCCAGCAGTCCTAATAGGGGCTTCACCGGGGAGCTGTTTTTT. This encodes CASSPNRGFTGELFF.

The sample holds a few counts of this clonotype. The chain combines TRBV10-3 with TRBJ1-5; D may be TRBD1 (5 bases). This CDR3 comprises 15 residues. Germline assignment: CDR1 ENHRY and CDR2 SYGVKD. V lost 2 bases to trimming and J lost 4 bases, with 12 bases between them. The CDR3 here is CAISEGRDGNQPQHF. In DNA form, the CDR3 reads TGTGCCATCAGTGAGGGGCGGGACGGAAATCAGCCCCAGCATTTT.

This clonotype was seen only a few times. The rearrangement uses TRBV19 and TRBJ2-1; TRBD2 might be the D (6 bases). V was shortened by 4 bases and J by 2 bases, with 12 bases between the two germline ends. Germline CDR1 reads LNHDA; CDR2 reads SQIVND (reference sequence). The CDR3 sequence is 15 residues long. Written as DNA, the CDR3 is TGTGCCAGTAGTAAGGTTACGGGGGCCTACAATGAGCAGTTCTTC. It encodes CASSKVTGAYNEQFF.

The chain couples TRBV6-8 to TRBJ2-7; TRBD1 is a possible D gene (6 bases). Germline V lookup: CDR1 MNHGY, CDR2 SAAAGT. Trimming removed 8 bases at V and 2 bases at J, with 10 bases between. The CDR3 is made up of 12 amino acids. This CDR3 is CASGTLPYEQYF. DNA for the CDR3: TGTGCCAGCGGGACACTCCCCTACGAGCAGTACTTC.

V and J are TRBV20-1 and TRBJ1-2, with D hard to call. The V gene lost 3 bases and the J gene lost 8 bases, with 10 bases spanning the gap. Looked up from germline, CDR1 is DFQATT and CDR2 is SNEGSKA (reference sequence). The CDR3 totals 11 residues. CDR3 DNA sequence: TGCAGTGCTAGGAGGGTTAGCGGCTACACCTTC. Protein product: CSARRVSGYTF.

V gene TRBV2 combines with J gene TRBJ1-2, with 7 bases lining up with TRBD1. Germline V gives CDR1 SNHLY, CDR2 FYNNEI. With V trimmed by 10 bases and J by 4 bases, 9 bases remained unmatched. CDR3 size: 13 residues. The CDR3 region has the DNA TGTGCCACACACTTGGGACAGTTCTATGGCTACACCTTC. Translation gives CATHLGQFYGYTF.

This rearrangement joins TRBV12-3 or TRBV12-4 to TRBJ2-3; D might be TRBD2 (5 bases). V shed 3 bases and J shed 3 bases, with 7 bases lying between them. The CDR3 runs 13 residues. This chain's CDR3 is CASSFSGTDTQYF. The CDR3 region has the DNA TGTGCCAGCAGTTTCTCGGGGACAGATACGCAGTATTTT.

V usage is TRBV20-1 and J usage is TRBJ2-3; no clear D. This CDR3 spans 16 amino acids. Germline V CDR1 and CDR2: DFQATT, SNEGSKA (reference sequence). V was clipped by 1 base and J by 3 bases, with 17 bases between them. The CDR3 sequence: CSARGPGHAPTDTQYF. The CDR3 DNA follows: TGCAGTGCTAGAGGCCCGGGCCACGCGCCGACAGATACGCAGTATTTT.

In DNA, the CDR3 is TGTGCCAGCAGTACCCGGACGGGAGGTGGTGAGCAGTTCTTC. Translation gives CASSTRTGGGEQFF. This chain uses TRBV2 with TRBJ2-1; TRBD2 agrees at 7 bases. V gave up 5 bases and J gave up 9 bases; unmatched junction bases: 10. The CDR3 has 14 amino acids. The germline V gene has CDR1 SNHLY and CDR2 FYNNEI.

A few counts support this clonotype. The chain combines TRBV7-8 with TRBJ2-3; 7 positions match TRBD2. CDR1 is SGHVS, CDR2 FQNEAQ, per germline. After removal of 6 bases from V and 6 bases from J, the junction contained 12 bases not matched to a gene. This CDR3 has 15 residues. The CDR3 spells CASRHWGGDGDTQYF. CDR3 nucleotides: TGTGCCAGCAGACACTGGGGAGGGGACGGCGATACGCAGTATTTT.

The chain couples TRBV6-1 to TRBJ2-3, with 11 bases aligning to TRBD2. V was clipped by 5 bases and J by 6 bases; unmatched bases: 7. From germline, CDR1 is MNHNS and CDR2 SASEGT. The CDR3 extends over 15 amino acids. The CDR3 loop is CASSTSSGGRDTQYF. The CDR3 DNA is TGTGCCAGCAGTACCTCTAGCGGGGGGAGGGATACGCAGTATTTT.

The chain joins TRBV5-5 to TRBJ1-1, with a weak D call TRBD1 (6 bases). The CDR3 loop spans 15 amino acids. V was pared by 4 bases and J by 3 bases, with 16 bases between. CDR1 is SGHKS and CDR2 is YYEKEE in the germline V gene (reference sequence). CDR3 protein: CASSPFSGADTEAFF. The CDR3 nucleotides are TGTGCCAGCAGCCCCTTTTCGGGGGCTGACACTGAAGCTTTCTTT.

In this sample, this clonotype turned up once. A read error may explain this, as a much larger clone is one base away. The chain employs TRBV7-2 and TRBJ2-5; 9 nucleotides match TRBD2. Per the germline V gene, CDR1 is SGHTA and CDR2 is FQGNSA. The CDR3 spans 15 residues. CDR3 sequence (DNA): TGTGCCAGAAGCTTGGTAGCGGGAGTGCTTGAGACCCAGTACTTC. Amino acid sequence: CARSLVAGVLETQYF.

This clonotype has a count of ten or more. This chain connects TRBV7-2 to TRBJ2-3, with 12 nucleotides matching TRBD1. Germline lookup yields CDR1 SGHTA and CDR2 FQGNSA. The CDR3 is 16 residues long. The ends lost 5 bases at V and 6 bases at J; junction bases unmatched: 9. Here the CDR3 DNA reads TGTGCCAGCAGCCTCGGGACAGGGGGCGGATCGGATACGCAGTATTTT. Its protein product is CASSLGTGGGSDTQYF.

This clonotype was recorded a few times. The chain combines TRBV18 with TRBJ1-2; D is ambiguous. CDR3 length equals 14 residues. Trimming removed 3 bases at V and 6 bases at J, with 14 bases between. Germline V gene lookup returns CDR1 KGHSH and CDR2 LQKENI. The CDR3 loop is CASSPQESSNGYTF. CDR3 sequence (DNA): TGTGCCAGCTCACCGCAGGAGTCTTCAAATGGCTACACCTTC.

This clonotype was detected many times. This sequence joins TRBV6-5 and TRBJ2-7, with D perhaps TRBD1 (5 bases). The CDR3 loop spans 12 amino acids. Germline-derived CDR1 and CDR2 are MNHEY and SVGAGI. Trimming shortened V by 1 base and J by 6 bases, and 7 bases separated the two germline ends. Here the CDR3 reads CASSYWGGEQYF. In DNA form, the CDR3 reads TGTGCCAGCAGTTACTGGGGCGGCGAGCAGTACTTC.

The gene calls are TRBV6-2 or TRBV6-3 and TRBJ2-5; the D is unclear. Trimming pared 7 bases from V and 4 bases from J, leaving 13 bases between. Germline V gene lookup returns CDR1 MNHEY and CDR2 SVGEGT. This CDR3 spans 13 amino acids. The CDR3: CASTLWVRETQYF. The CDR3 DNA reads as TGTGCCAGCACGTTATGGGTGCGAGAGACCCAGTACTTC.